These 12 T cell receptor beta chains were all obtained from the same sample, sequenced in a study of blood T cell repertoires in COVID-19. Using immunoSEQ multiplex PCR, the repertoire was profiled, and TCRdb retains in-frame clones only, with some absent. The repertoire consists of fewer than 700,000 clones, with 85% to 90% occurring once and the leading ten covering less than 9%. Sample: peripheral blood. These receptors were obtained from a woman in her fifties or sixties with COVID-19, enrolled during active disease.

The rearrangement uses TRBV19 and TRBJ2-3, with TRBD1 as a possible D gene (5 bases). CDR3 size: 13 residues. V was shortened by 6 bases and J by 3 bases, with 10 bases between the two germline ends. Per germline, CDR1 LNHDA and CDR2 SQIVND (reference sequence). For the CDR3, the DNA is TGTGCCAGTAGAAGGGGTACTACAGATACGCAGTATTTT. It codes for CASRRGTTDTQYF. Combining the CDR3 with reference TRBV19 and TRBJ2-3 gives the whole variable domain DGGITQSPKYLFRKEGQNVTLSCEQNLNHDAMYWYRQDPGQGLRLIYYSQIVNDFQKGDIAEGYSVSREKKESFPLTVTSAQKNPTAFYLCASRRGTTDTQYFGPGTRLTVL.

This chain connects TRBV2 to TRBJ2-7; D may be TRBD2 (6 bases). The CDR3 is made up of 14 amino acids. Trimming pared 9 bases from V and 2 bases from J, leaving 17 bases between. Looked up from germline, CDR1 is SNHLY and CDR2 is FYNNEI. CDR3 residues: CASSTGTLAYEQYF. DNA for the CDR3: TGTGCCAGTTCGACCGGGACTCTAGCCTACGAGCAGTACTTC.

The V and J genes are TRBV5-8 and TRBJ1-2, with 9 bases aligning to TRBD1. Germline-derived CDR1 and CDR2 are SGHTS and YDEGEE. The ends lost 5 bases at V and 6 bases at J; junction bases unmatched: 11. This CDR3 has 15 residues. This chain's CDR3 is CASRLNRGRRDGYTF. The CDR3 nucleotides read TGTGCCAGCAGATTGAACAGGGGGCGCCGGGATGGCTACACCTTC.

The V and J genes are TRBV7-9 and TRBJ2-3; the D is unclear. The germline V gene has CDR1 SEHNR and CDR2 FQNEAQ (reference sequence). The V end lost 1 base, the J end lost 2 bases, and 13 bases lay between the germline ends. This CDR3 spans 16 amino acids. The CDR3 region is CASSLVGAAYTDTQYF. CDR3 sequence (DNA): TGTGCCAGCAGCTTAGTGGGTGCAGCGTACACAGATACGCAGTATTTT.

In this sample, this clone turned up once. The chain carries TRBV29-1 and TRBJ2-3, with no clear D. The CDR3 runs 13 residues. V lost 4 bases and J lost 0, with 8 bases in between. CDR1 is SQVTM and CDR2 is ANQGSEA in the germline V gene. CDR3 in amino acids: CSVVRSSTDTQYF. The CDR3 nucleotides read TGCAGCGTTGTGAGATCGAGCACAGATACGCAGTATTTT.

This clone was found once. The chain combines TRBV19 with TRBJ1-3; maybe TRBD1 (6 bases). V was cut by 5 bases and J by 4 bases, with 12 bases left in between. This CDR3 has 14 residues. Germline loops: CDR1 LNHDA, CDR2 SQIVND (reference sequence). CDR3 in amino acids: CASSYTGSGNTIYF. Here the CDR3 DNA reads TGTGCCAGTAGTTATACAGGGTCGGGAAACACCATATATTTT.

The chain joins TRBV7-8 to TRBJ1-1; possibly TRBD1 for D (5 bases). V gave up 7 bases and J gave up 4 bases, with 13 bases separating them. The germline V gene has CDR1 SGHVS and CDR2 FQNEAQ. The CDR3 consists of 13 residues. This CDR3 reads CASNPGSGTEAFF. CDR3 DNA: TGTGCCAGCAATCCAGGGTCGGGCACTGAAGCTTTCTTT.

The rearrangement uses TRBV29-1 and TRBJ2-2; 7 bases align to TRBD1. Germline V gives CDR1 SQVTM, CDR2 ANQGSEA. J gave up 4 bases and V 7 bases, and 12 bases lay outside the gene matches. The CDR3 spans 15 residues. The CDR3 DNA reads TGCAGCGCGACCTTAGGACAGGTTACCACCGGGGAGCTGTTTTTT. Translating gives CSATLGQVTTGELFF.

The CDR3, as DNA: TGTGCCACCAAGCCCTCGTCTAGCACAGATACGCAGTATTTT. The encoded protein is CATKPSSSTDTQYF. The rearrangement uses TRBV10-3 and TRBJ2-3; the D is unclear. Germline V gene lookup returns CDR1 ENHRY and CDR2 SYGVKD. Trimming removed 10 bases at V and 0 bases at J, with 14 bases between. The CDR3 loop spans 14 amino acids.

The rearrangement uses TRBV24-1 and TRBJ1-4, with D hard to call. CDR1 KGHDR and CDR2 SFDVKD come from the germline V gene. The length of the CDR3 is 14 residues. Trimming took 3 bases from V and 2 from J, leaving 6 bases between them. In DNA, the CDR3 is TGTGCCACCAGTGATAGTGAGACTAATGAAAAACTGTTTTTT. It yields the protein CATSDSETNEKLFF.

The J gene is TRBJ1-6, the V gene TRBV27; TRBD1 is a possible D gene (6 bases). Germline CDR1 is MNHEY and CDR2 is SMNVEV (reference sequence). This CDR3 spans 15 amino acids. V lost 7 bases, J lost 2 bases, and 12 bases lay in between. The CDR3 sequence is CASKQGSPYNSPLHF. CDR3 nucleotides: TGTGCCAGCAAACAGGGCAGTCCCTATAATTCACCCCTCCACTTT.

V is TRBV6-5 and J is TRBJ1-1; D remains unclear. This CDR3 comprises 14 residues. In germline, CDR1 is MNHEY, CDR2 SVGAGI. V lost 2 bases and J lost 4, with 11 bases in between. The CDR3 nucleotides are TGTGCCAGCAGTTACGAGGGATTTGGCACTGAAGCTTTCTTT. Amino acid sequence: CASSYEGFGTEAFF.